Following are 3 T cell receptor beta chains from one sample sequenced in a study of identical twins. A single record per CDR3 protein comes from TCRdb applying MiXCR to the 5' RACE reads. This sample has around 530,000 distinct CDR3 sequences, with about 16% found just once. These data also formed part of another study, on yellow fever vaccine responses in identical twins.

Sequencing was done on a sample of CD4+ T cells sorted from blood. These receptors were obtained from a woman aged 18-29 years in good health.

The sample holds a few counts of this clonotype. V usage is TRBV5-6 and J usage is TRBJ2-2, with 11 bases aligning to TRBD2. Germline CDR1 and CDR2: SGHDT and YYEEEE. The CDR3 runs to 16 residues. The V gene end was trimmed by 4 bases and the J gene end by 1 base; junction bases not matched to a gene: 3. The CDR3 coding sequence is TGTGCCAGCAGCGTGGGACTAGCGGTGAACACCGGGGAGCTGTTTTTT. The encoded protein is CASSVGLAVNTGELFF.

This clonotype was picked up a small number of times. A junction boundary mismatches the germline segment, possibly from a read error. V gene TRBV2 combines with J gene TRBJ2-3, with unresolved D. Germline CDR1 is SNHLY and CDR2 is FYNNEI. The CDR3 contains 12 residues. CDR3 residues: CASSEGVDTQYF. The CDR3, as DNA: TGTGCCAGCAGCGAAGGAGTAGATACGCAGTATTTT.

The chain employs TRBV5-1 and TRBJ2-1; D gene ambiguous. This CDR3 is 13 amino acids long. Trimming shortened V by 2 bases and J by 7 bases, and 10 bases separated the two germline ends. Germline CDR1 reads SGHRS; CDR2 reads YFSETQ. The DNA for the CDR3 is TGCGCCAGCAGCTTTGGCCCACCGAATGAGCAGTTCTTC. This gives the protein CASSFGPPNEQFF. Together with reference TRBV5-1 and TRBJ2-1, the CDR3 gives the full variable domain: KAGVTQTPRYLIKTRGQQVTLSCSPISGHRSVSWYQQTPGQGLQFLFEYFSETQRNKGNFPGRFSGRQFSNSRSEMNVSTLELGDSALYLCASSFGPPNEQFFGPGTRLTVL.